A selection of T cell receptor beta chains follows, all from one sample in a study of blood T cell repertoires in COVID-19. Repertoires were generated with immunoSEQ multiplex PCR, while TCRdb's copy carries only in-frame clones and drops some. This sample yields fewer than 200,000 clones, of which 84% are seen a single time; roughly 7.7% belongs to the top ten. Specimen: peripheral blood. Receptors were obtained from a man in his forties who had recovered from COVID-19. The CDR3 runs from the conserved cysteine through the conserved F or W. The order of the fields is V gene, J gene, D gene, CDR3 length, clone size, CDR3 DNA, CDR3 protein. D genes are given only for firm matches. The listing skips clone size in some rows; elsewhere it reads once, few, many or a size class.

TRBV9	TRBJ2-3	TRBD1	14	-	TGTGCCAGCAGCGGGACAGGGCGGACAGATACGCAGTATTTT	CASSGTGRTDTQYF
TRBV6-2/TRBV6-3	TRBJ2-7	-	11	-	TGTGCCAGCAGCTCCACTCGCGAGCAGTACTTC	CASSSTREQYF
TRBV6-6	TRBJ1-2	-	13	-	TGTGCCAGCCGCAAGGAGTTAACTTATGGCTACACCTTC	CASRKELTYGYTF
TRBV27	TRBJ2-2	TRBD2	15	few	TGTGCCAGCAGTTCACCAACAGCGGGAGTTGGGGAGCTGTTTTTT	CASSSPTAGVGELFF
TRBV19	TRBJ1-5	TRBD1	15	few	TGTGCCAGTAGTAGACAGGGGTTCGTAGGTCAGCCCCAGCATTTT	CASSRQGFVGQPQHF
TRBV3-1/TRBV3-2	TRBJ1-3	TRBD1	14	-	TGTGCCAGCAGCCAGGGACAGGCTGGAAACACCATATATTTT	CASSQGQAGNTIYF
TRBV7-3	TRBJ1-1	-	14	-	TGTGCCAGCAGCCGTGACAGCATGAACACTGAAGCTTTCTTT	CASSRDSMNTEAFF
TRBV7-9	TRBJ2-7	-	13	-	TGTGCCAGCAGCTTAGGAGGTTACGTCGAGCAGTACTTC	CASSLGGYVEQYF
TRBV7-9	TRBJ1-1	TRBD1	16	many	TGTGCCAGCAGCTCGGGGACAGGGACTACCGACACTGAAGCTTTCTTT	CASSSGTGTTDTEAFF
TRBV5-4	TRBJ1-1	TRBD1	16	once	TGTGCCAGCAGCGGGGGACAGGGTTTCTTGAACACTGAAGCTTTCTTT	CASSGGQGFLNTEAFF
TRBV10-3	TRBJ2-5	TRBD1	15	-	TGTGCCATCAGTACCGGGACAGGGGATCTAGAGACCCAGTACTTC	CAISTGTGDLETQYF
TRBV7-9	TRBJ2-4	TRBD1	13	-	TGTGCCAGCAGCTCCCGGACAGGGCACATTCAGTACTTC	CASSSRTGHIQYF
TRBV7-9	TRBJ2-3	TRBD2	18	-	TGTGCCAGCAGCTCGCGAACTAGCGGGCCTACTAGCACAGATACGCAGTATTTT	CASSSRTSGPTSTDTQYF
TRBV11-3	TRBJ2-1	TRBD2	15	-	TGTGCCAGCAGCCCCAACGGACTAGCATCCGATGAGCAGTTCTTC	CASSPNGLASDEQFF
TRBV11-2	TRBJ2-1	-	15	-	TGTGCCAGCAGCTTCGGGGACTTAGCCCGCAATGAGCAGTTCTTC	CASSFGDLARNEQFF
TRBV19	TRBJ2-1	-	16	-	TGTGCCAGTAGTTACGATAGCGCAGTCCCCTACAATGAGCAGTTCTTC	CASSYDSAVPYNEQFF
TRBV3-1/TRBV3-2	TRBJ2-5	TRBD2	15	-	TGTGCCAGCAGCCAGAGCCTAGCGGGAGGTGAGACCCAGTACTTC	CASSQSLAGGETQYF
TRBV5-4	TRBJ2-3	-	13	-	TGTGCCAGCAGCAAGGAGGGTTCAGATACGCAGTATTTT	CASSKEGSDTQYF
TRBV4-3	TRBJ2-3	TRBD2	15	-	TGCGCCAGCAGCCAAGCCCGACTAGCGGCGGATACGCAGTATTTT	CASSQARLAADTQYF
TRBV6-2/TRBV6-3	TRBJ1-2	-	12	few	-	CASSSSGYGYTF
TRBV7-2	TRBJ1-2	-	11	once	TGTGCCAGCAGCTTAGCACAAGGCTACACCTTC	CASSLAQGYTF
TRBV27	TRBJ1-5	TRBD1	15	-	TGTGCCAGCAGTTTCGACAGGGATGGCGGTCAGCCCCAGCATTTT	CASSFDRDGGQPQHF